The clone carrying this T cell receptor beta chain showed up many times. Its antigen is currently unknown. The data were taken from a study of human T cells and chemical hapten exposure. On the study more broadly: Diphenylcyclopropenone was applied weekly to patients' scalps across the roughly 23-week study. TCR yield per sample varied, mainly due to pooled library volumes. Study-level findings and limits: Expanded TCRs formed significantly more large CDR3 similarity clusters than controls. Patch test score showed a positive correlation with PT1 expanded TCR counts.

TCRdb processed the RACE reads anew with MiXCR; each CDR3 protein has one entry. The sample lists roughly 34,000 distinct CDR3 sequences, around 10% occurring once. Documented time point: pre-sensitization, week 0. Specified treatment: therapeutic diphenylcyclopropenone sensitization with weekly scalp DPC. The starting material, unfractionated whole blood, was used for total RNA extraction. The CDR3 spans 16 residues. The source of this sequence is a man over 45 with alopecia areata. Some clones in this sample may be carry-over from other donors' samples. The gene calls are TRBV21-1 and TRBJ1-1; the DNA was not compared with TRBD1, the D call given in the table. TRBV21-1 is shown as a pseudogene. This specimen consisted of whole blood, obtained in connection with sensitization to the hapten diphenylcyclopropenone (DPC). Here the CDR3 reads CASSPLQGARNTEAFF. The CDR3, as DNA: TGTGCCAGCAGCCCTCTCCAGGGGGCGAGGAACACTGAAGCTTTCTTT.